The text below deals with one T cell receptor beta chain. Its target is not known. These data come from a study of T cells in localized non-small cell lung cancer. The study's findings and limits: One tumor region alone was sequenced, and heterogeneity therefore remains possible.

The J segment lost 2 bases and the V segment lost 5 bases, leaving 3 bases of the junction unmatched. The germline V gene encodes CDR1 SGHNT and CDR2 YENEEA. The CDR3 contains 16 residues. Profiling relied on immunoSEQ multiplex PCR, and the TCRdb table lists in-frame clones only, not all of them. The sample carries 7,000 to 10,000 clones, 50% to 60% recorded once. The sequence was obtained from a male donor at least 60 years old with stage I squamous cell lung carcinoma. This material consisted of lymph node tissue, taken before any cancer treatment. The chain employs TRBV11-3 and TRBJ2-2, with 12 bases matching TRBD2. The CDR3 protein is CASSATSGSNTGELFF. For the CDR3, the DNA is TGTGCCAGCAGCGCGACTAGCGGGAGCAACACCGGGGAGCTGTTTTTT.